This T cell receptor beta chain was identified in a study of T cell responses to AZD1222 COVID-19 vaccine. Whole-study findings and limits: Nearly half of spike-specific TCRs reportedly target variant regions that are unmutated in the B.1.351 and B.1.1.7 variants. Vaccine-associated CD4 TCRs spanned spike, dominant at 160-218 and 743-854.

Germline V gene lookup returns CDR1 LNHDA and CDR2 SQIVND (reference sequence). V shed 9 bases and J shed 4 bases, with 15 bases lying between them. The CDR3 is 13 amino acids. This clone was recorded only once. Its target is not known. Repertoires were generated with immunoSEQ multiplex PCR, while TCRdb's copy carries only in-frame clones and drops some. Here the sample spans about 120,000 clones, roughly 88% being singletons. Sequenced here: peripheral blood, sampled on day 0 of AZD1222 vaccination. This clonotype was obtained from an adult in good health. The chain joins TRBV19 to TRBJ1-2; weak D call: TRBD1 (5 bases). CDR3 DNA sequence: TGTGCCAGCGACAGCGAGGGAGGCTATGGCTACACCTTC. This sequence encodes CASDSEGGYGYTF.